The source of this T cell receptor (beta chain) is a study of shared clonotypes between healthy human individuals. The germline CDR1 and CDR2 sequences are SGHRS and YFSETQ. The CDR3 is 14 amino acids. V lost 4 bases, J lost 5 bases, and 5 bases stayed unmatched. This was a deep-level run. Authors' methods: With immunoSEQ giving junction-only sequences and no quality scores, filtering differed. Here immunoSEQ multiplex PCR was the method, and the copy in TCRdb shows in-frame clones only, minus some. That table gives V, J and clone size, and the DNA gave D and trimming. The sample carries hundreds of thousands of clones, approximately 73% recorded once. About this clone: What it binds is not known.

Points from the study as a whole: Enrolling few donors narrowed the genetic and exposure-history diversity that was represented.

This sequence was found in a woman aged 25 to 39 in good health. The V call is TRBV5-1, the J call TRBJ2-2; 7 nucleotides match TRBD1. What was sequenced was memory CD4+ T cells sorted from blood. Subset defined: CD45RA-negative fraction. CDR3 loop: CASSLTTGTGELFF. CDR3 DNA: TGCGCCAGCAGCCTCACGACAGGGACCGGGGAGCTGTTTTTT.